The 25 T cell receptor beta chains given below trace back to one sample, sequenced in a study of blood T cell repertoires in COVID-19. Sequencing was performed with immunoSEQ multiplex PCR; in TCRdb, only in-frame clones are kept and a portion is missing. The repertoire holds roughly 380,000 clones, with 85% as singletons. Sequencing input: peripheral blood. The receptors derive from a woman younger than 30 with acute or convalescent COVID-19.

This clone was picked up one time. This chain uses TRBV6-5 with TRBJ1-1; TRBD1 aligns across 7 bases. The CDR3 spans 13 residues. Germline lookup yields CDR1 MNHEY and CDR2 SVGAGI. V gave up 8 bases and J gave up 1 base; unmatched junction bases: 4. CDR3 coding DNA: TGTGCCAGCGGCCGGGACAGGAACACTGAAGCTTTCTTT. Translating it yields CASGRDRNTEAFF.

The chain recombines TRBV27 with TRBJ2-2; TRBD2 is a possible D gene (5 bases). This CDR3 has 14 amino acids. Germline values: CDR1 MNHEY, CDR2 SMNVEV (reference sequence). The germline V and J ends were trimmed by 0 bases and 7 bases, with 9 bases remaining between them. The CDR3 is CASSLSFGGGELFF. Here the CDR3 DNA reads TGTGCCAGCAGTTTATCGTTCGGAGGCGGGGAGCTGTTTTTT.

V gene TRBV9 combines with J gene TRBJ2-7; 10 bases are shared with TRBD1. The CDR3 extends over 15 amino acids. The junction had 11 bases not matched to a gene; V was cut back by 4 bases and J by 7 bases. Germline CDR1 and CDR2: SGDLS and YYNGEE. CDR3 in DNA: TGTGCCAGCAGCCCGTCCGGGACAGGGGCCCTGGAGCAGTACTTC. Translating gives CASSPSGTGALEQYF.

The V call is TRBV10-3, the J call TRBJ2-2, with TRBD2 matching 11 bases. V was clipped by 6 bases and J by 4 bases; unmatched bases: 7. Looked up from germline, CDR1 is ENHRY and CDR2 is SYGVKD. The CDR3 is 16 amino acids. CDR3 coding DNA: TGTGCCATCAGAAATACTAGCGGGAGTAGCACCGGGGAGCTGTTTTTT. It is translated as CAIRNTSGSSTGELFF.

The CDR3 sequence is CASSLNIGNTIYF. The CDR3 nucleotides read TGTGCCAGCAGCTTAAATATTGGAAACACCATATATTTT. The V call is TRBV7-3, the J call TRBJ1-3; D gene ambiguous. Germline CDR1 reads SGHTA; CDR2 reads FQGTGA. CDR3 length: 13 amino acids. V lost 1 base to trimming and J lost 3 bases, with 4 bases between them.

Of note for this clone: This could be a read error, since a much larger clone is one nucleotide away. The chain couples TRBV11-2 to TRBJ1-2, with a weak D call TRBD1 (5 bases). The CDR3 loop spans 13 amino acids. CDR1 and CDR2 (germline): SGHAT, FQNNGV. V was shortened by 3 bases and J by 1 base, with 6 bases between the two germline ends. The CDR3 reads CASSFDSNYGYTF. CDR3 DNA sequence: TGTGCCAGCAGCTTCGACAGTAACTATGGCTACACCTTC.

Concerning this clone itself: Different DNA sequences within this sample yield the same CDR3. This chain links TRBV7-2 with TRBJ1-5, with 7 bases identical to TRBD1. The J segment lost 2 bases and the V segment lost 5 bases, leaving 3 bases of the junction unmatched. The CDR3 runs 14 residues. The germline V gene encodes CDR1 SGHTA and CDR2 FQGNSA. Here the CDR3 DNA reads TGTGCCAGCAGCCCCGGGACAGGCAATCAGCCCCAGCATTTT. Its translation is CASSPGTGNQPQHF. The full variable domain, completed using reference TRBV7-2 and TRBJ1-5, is GAGVSQSPSNKVTEKGKDVELRCDPISGHTALYWYRQSLGQGLEFLIYFQGNSAPDKSGLPSDRFSAERTGGSVSTLTIQRTQQEDSAVYLCASSPGTGNQPQHFGDGTRLSIL.

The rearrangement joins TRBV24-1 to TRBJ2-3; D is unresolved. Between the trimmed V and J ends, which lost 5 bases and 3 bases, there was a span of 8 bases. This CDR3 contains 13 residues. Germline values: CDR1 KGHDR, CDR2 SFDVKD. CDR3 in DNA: TGTGCCACCAGTGTCCGGAGAACAGATACGCAGTATTTT. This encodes CATSVRRTDTQYF.

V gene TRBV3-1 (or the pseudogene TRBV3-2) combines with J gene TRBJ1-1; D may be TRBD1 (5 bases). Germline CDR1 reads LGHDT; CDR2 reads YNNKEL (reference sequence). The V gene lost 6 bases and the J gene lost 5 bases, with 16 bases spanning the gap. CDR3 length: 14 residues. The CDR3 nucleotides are TGTGCCAGCAGTTGGATGGGGGAGGGGACTGAAGCTTTCTTT. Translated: CASSWMGEGTEAFF.

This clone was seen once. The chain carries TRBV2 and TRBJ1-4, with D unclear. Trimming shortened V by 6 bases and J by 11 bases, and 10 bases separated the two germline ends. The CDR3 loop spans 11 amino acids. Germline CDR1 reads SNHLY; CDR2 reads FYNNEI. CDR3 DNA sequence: TGTGCCAGCAGCGACACGAACAAACTGTTTTTT. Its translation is CASSDTNKLFF.

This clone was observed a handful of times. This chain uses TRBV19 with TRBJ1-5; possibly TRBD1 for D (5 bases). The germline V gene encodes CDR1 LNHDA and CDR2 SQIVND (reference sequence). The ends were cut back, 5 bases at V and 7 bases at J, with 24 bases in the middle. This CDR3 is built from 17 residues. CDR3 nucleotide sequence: TGTGCCAGTAGTGCCTGGAGGGATTCAGGGTTGGGACAGCCCCAGCATTTT. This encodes CASSAWRDSGLGQPQHF.

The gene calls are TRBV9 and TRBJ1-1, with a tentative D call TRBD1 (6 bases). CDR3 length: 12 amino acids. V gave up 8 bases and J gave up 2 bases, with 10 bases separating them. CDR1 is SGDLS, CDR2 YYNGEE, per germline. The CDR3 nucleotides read TGTGCCAGTGGACAGATCAACACTGAAGCTTTCTTT. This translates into CASGQINTEAFF.

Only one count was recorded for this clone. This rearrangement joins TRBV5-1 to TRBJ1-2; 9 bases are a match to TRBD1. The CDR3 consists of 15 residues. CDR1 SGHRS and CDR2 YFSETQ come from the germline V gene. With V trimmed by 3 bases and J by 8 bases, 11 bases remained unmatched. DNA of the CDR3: TGCGCCAGCAGCTCCGGGACAGGGTTTCTTCGGGGCTACACCTTC. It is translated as CASSSGTGFLRGYTF.

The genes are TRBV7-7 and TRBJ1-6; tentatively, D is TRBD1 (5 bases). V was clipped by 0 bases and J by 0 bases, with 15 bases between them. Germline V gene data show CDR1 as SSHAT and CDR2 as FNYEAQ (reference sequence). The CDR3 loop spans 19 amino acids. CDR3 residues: CASSLALGGKSSYNSPLHF. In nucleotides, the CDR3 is TGTGCCAGCAGCTTAGCGCTCGGGGGGAAGAGCTCCTATAATTCACCCCTCCACTTT.

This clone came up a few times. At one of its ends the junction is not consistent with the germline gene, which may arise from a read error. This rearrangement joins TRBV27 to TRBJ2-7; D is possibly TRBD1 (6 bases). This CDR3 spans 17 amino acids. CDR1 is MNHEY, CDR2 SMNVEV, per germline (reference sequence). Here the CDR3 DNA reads TGTGCCAGCAGTTTACCCCGAGGGACAACCAGTTCCTACGAGCTGTACTTC. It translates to CASSLPRGTTSSYELYF.

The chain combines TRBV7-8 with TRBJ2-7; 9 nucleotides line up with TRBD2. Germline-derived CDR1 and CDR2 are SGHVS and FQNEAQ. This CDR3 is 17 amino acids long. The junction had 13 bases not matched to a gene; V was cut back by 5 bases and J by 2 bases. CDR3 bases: TGTGCCAGCAGCCCCTGGGAGGGTAGCGGGGGACCCTACGAGCAGTACTTC. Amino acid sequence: CASSPWEGSGGPYEQYF.

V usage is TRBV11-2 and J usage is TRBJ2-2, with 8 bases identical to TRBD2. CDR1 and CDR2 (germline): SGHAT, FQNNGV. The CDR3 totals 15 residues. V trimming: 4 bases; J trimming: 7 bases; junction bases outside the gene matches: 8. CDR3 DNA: TGTGCCAGCAGCTCCCGTGACGGGGGGGTCGGGGAGCTGTTTTTT. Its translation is CASSSRDGGVGELFF.

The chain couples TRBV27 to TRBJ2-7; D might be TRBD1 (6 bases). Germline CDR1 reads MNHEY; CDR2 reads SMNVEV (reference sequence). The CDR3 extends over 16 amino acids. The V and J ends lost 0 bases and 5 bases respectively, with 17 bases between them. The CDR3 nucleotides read TGTGCCAGCAGTTTATCTCCGACAGGTAGTATCGACGAGCAGTACTTC. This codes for CASSLSPTGSIDEQYF.

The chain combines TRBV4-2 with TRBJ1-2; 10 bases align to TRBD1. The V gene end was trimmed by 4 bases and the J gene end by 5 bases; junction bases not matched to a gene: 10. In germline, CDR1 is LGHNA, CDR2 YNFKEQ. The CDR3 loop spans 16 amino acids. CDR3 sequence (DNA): TGTGCCAGCAGCCTCCCCCGAGGACAGGGGGGGTATGGCTACACCTTC. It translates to CASSLPRGQGGYGYTF.

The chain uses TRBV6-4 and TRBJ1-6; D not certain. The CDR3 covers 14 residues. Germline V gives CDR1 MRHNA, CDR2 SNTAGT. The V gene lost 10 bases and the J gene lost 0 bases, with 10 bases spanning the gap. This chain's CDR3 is CATSSGSYNSPLHF. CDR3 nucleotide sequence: TGTGCCACCTCCTCGGGCTCCTATAATTCACCCCTCCACTTT.

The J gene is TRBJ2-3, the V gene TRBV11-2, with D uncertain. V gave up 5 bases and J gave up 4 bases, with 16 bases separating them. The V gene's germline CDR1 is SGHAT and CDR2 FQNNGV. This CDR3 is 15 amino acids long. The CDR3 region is CASSAPNSPPDTQYF. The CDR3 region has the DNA TGTGCCAGCAGCGCACCGAACAGTCCCCCAGATACGCAGTATTTT. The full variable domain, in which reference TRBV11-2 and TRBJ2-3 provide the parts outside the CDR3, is EAGVAQSPRYKIIEKRQSVAFWCNPISGHATLYWYQQILGQGPKLLIQFQNNGVVDDSQLPKDRFSAERLKGVDSTLKIQPAKLEDSAVYLCASSAPNSPPDTQYFGPGTRLTVL.

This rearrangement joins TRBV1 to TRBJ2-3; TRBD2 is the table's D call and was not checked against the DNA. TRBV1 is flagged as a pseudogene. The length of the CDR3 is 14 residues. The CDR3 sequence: CTSGSLAGLDTQYF. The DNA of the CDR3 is TGCACCAGCGGGTCACTAGCGGGTTTGGATACGCAGTATTTT.

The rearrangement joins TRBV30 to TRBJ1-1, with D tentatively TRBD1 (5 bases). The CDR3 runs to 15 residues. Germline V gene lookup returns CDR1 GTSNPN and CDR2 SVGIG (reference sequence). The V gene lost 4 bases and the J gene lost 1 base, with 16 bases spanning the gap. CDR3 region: CAWTPSDRENTEAFF. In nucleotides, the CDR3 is TGTGCCTGGACTCCGAGCGACAGAGAGAACACTGAAGCTTTCTTT.

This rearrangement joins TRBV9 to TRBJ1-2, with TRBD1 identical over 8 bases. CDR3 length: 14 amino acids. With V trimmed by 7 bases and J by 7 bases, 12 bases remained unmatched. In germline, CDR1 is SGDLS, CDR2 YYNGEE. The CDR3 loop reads CASGTPRGHGGYTF. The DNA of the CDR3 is TGTGCCAGCGGGACCCCCAGGGGGCACGGTGGCTACACCTTC.

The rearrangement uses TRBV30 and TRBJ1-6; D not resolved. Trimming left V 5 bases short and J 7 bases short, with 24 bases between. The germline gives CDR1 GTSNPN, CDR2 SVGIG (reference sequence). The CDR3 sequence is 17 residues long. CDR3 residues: CAWSSTMTPGLNSPLHF. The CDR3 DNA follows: TGTGCCTGGTCGTCAACTATGACCCCAGGACTAAATTCACCCCTCCACTTT.